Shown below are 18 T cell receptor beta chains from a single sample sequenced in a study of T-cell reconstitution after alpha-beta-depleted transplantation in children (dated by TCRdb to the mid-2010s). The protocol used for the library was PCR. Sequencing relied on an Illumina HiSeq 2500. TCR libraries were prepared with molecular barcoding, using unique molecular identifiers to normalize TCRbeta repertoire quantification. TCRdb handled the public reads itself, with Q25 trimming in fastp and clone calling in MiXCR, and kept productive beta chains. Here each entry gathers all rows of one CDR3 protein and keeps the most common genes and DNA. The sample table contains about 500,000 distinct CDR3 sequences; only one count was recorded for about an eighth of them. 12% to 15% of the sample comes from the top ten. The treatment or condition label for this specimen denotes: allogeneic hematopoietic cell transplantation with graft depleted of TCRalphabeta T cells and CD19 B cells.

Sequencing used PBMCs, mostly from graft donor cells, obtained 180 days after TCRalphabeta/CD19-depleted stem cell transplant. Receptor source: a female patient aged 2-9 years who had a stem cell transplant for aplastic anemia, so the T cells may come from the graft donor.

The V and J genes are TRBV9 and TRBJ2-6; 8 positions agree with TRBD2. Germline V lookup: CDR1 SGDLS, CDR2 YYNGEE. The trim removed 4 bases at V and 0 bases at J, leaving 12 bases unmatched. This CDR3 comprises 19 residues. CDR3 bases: TGTGCCAGCAGCTCTGGATTAGCGGGACCTCTCTCTGGGGCCAACGTCCTGACTTTC. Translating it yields CASSSGLAGPLSGANVLTF.

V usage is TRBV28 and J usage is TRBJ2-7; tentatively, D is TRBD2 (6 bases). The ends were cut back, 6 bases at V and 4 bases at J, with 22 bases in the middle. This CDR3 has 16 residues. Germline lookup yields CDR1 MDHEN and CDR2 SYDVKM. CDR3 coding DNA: TGTGCCAGCAGCCGCATTCTAGCGTTACAAATATACGAGCAGTACTTC. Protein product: CASSRILALQIYEQYF.

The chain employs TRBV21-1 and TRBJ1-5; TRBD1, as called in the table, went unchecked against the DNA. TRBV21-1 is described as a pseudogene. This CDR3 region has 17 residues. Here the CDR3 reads CASSGRQGPGSNQPQHF. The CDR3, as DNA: TGTGCCAGCAGCGGGCGACAGGGCCCCGGGAGCAATCAGCCCCAGCATTTT.

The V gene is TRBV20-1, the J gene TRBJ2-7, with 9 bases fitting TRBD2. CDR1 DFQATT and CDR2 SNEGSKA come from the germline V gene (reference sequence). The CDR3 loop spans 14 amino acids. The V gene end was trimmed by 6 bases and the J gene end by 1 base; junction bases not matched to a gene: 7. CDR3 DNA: TGCAGTGCCCCCCTGGCGGGAGGGTCCTACGAGCAGTACTTC. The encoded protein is CSAPLAGGSYEQYF.

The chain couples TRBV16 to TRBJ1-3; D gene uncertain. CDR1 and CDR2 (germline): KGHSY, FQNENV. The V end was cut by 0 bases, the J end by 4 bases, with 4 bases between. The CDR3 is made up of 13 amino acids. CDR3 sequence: CASSQSFGNTIYF. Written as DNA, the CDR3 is TGTGCCAGCAGCCAATCATTCGGAAACACCATATATTTT.

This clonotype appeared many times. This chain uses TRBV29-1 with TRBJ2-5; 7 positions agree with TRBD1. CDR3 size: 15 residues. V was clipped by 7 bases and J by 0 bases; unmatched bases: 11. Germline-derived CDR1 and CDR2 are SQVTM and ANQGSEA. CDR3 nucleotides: TGCAGCGCTGCCGAATCAGGGGGAAACCAAGAGACCCAGTACTTC. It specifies CSAAESGGNQETQYF.

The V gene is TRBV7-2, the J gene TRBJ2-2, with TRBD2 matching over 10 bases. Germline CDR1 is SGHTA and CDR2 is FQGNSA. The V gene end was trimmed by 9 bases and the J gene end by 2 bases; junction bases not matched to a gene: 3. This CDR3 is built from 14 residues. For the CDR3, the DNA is TGTGCCAGTCTAGCGGGAGTTAACACCGGGGAGCTGTTTTTT. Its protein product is CASLAGVNTGELFF.

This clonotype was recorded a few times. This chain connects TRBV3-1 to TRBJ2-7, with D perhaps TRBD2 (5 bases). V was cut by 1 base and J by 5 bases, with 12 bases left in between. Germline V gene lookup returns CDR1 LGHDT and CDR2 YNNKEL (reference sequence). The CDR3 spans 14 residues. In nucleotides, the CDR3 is TGTGCCAGCAGCCAAGGAGGACTTCCGAACGAGCAGTACGTC. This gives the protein CASSQGGLPNEQYV.

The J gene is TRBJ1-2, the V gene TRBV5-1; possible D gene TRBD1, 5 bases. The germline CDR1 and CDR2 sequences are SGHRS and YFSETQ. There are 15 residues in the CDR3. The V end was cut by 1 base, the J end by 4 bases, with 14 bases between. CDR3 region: CASSLFRRDGYGYTF. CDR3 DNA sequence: TGCGCCAGCAGCTTGTTCCGCAGGGATGGCTATGGCTACACCTTC.

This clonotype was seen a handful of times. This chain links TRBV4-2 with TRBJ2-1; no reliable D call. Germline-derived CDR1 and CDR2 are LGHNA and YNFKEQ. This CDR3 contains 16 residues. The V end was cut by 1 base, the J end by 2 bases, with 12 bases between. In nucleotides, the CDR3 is TGTGCCAGCAGCCAAGGGGGTAGCCCTCCCTACAATGAGCAGTTCTTC. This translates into CASSQGGSPPYNEQFF.

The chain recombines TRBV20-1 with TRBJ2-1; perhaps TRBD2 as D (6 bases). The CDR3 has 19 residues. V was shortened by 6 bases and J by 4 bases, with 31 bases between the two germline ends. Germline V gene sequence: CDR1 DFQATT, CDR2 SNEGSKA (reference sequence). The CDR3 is CSAHKGSGFIGEGYNEQFF. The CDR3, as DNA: TGCAGTGCCCACAAAGGTAGCGGCTTTATCGGCGAGGGGTACAATGAGCAGTTCTTC.

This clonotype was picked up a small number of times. CDR3 residues: CSARDGTFFETQYF. CDR3 bases: TGCAGTGCTAGAGATGGAACCTTTTTCGAGACCCAGTACTTC. This chain links TRBV20-1 with TRBJ2-5, with no clear D. The CDR3 totals 14 residues. Trimming took off 0 bases at V and 5 bases at J, with 13 bases between the two ends. CDR1 DFQATT and CDR2 SNEGSKA come from the germline V gene (reference sequence).

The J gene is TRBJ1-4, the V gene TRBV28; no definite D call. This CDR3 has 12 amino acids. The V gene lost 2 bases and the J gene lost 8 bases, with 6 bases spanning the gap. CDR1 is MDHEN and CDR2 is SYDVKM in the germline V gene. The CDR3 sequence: CASSLTREKLFF. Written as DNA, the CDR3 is TGTGCCAGCAGTTTAACCCGGGAAAAACTGTTTTTT.

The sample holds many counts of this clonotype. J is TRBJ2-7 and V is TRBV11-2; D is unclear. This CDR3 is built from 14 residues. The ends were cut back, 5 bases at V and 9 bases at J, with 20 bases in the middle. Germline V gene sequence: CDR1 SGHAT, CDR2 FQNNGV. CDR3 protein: CASSLRADLASQYV. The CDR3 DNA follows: TGTGCCAGCAGCCTCCGTGCCGACTTAGCCTCGCAGTACGTC.

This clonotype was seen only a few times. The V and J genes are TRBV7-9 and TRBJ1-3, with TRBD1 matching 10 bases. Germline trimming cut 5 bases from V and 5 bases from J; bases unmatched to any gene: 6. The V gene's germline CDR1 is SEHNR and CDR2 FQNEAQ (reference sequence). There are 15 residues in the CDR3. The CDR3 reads CASSHRDRGRNTIYF. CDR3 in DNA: TGTGCCAGCAGCCACCGGGACAGGGGTAGAAACACCATATATTTT.

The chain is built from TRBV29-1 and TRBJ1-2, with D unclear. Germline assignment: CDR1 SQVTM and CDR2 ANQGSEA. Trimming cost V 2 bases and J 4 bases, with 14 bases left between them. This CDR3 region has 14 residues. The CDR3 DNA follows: TGCAGCGTTGAAATCTCCCAGAGGGCCTATGGCTACACCTTC. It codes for CSVEISQRAYGYTF.

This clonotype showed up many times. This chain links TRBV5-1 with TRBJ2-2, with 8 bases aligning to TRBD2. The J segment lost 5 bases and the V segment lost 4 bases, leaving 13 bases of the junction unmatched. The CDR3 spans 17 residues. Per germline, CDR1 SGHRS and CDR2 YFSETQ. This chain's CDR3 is CASSDPQAGERTGELFF. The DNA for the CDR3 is TGCGCCAGCAGCGACCCACAAGCGGGAGAGAGGACCGGGGAGCTGTTTTTT. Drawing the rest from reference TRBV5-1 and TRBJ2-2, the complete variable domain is KAGVTQTPRYLIKTRGQQVTLSCSPISGHRSVSWYQQTPGQGLQFLFEYFSETQRNKGNFPGRFSGRQFSNSRSEMNVSTLELGDSALYLCASSDPQAGERTGELFFGEGSRLTVL.

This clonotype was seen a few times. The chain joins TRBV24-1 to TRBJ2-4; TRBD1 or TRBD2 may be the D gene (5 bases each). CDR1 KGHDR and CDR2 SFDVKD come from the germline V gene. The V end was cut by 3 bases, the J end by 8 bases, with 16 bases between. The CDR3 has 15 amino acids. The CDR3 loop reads CATSDPVGRVDIQYF. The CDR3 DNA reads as TGTGCCACCAGTGATCCAGTGGGACGGGTGGACATTCAGTACTTC.